Listed below are T cell receptor beta chains from one sample, sequenced in a study of T cell responses to AZD1222 COVID-19 vaccine. TCRdb keeps only in-frame clones here, not all; method: immunoSEQ multiplex PCR. The data hold around 150,000 clones, with about nine tenths observed a single time. Here the sequenced sample was peripheral blood, taken on day 0 of AZD1222 vaccination. The receptors come from an adult in good health. CDR3s include the opening cysteine and the closing phenylalanine or tryptophan. The D gene is left open where the match is weak. Clone size is shown for a subset of rows, as once, few, many or a class of expanded clone.

V gene	clone size	J gene	D gene	CDR3 protein	CDR3 DNA
TRBV9	-	TRBJ2-2	TRBD2	CASSVDSVAGGHNGELFF	TGTGCCAGCAGCGTAGACTCGGTAGCGGGGGGGCATAACGGGGAGCTGTTTTTT
TRBV6-5	once	TRBJ1-6	-	CASSYRGPNSPLHF	TGTGCCAGCAGTTACCGGGGCCCTAATTCACCCCTCCACTTT
TRBV7-2	-	TRBJ2-1	-	CASSFSWRPHNEQFF	TGTGCCAGCAGCTTCTCATGGCGGCCCCACAATGAGCAGTTCTTC
TRBV19	-	TRBJ1-2	-	CASSIDRDGYYGYTF	TGTGCCAGTAGTATAGATCGGGACGGATACTATGGCTACACCTTC
TRBV5-1	once	TRBJ1-3	-	CARRDRAASGNTIYF	TGCGCCAGACGAGACAGAGCAGCCTCTGGAAACACCATATATTTT
TRBV7-3	-	TRBJ2-5	TRBD2	CASSPGTSGSETQYF	TGTGCCAGCAGCCCAGGGACTAGCGGGAGCGAGACCCAGTACTTC
TRBV4-1	-	TRBJ2-1	-	CASSQGRGDEQFF	TGCGCCAGCAGCCAAGGACGGGGAGATGAGCAGTTCTTC
TRBV19	-	TRBJ2-1	TRBD2	CASSSGGANEQFF	TGTGCCAGTAGTAGCGGGGGGGCAAATGAGCAGTTCTTC
TRBV13	once	TRBJ2-1	-	CASSLGRSYNEQFF	TGTGCCAGCAGCTTAGGGCGGTCCTACAATGAGCAGTTCTTC
TRBV27	-	TRBJ2-7	-	CASSLMRQAHTYEQYF	TGTGCCAGCAGTTTAATGAGACAGGCTCATACCTACGAGCAGTACTTC
TRBV14	-	TRBJ1-2	-	CASSQEREANYGYTF	TGTGCCAGCAGCCAAGAGCGGGAAGCTAACTATGGCTACACCTTC
TRBV27	-	TRBJ1-1	TRBD1	CASSDRVNTEAFF	TGTGCCAGCAGTGACAGGGTGAACACTGAAGCTTTCTTT
TRBV30	-	TRBJ1-2	TRBD1	CAWIGTGNGYTF	TGTGCCTGGATTGGGACAGGGAATGGCTACACCTTC
TRBV19	-	TRBJ2-1	-	CASSIGSTKLSYNEQFF	TGTGCCAGTAGTATAGGTTCGACTAAACTCTCCTACAATGAGCAGTTCTTC
TRBV7-6	-	TRBJ2-2	TRBD2	CASLGTSGSGPDGELFF	TGTGCCTCCCTCGGGACTAGCGGGAGCGGACCGGACGGGGAGCTGTTTTTT
TRBV12-3/TRBV12-4	once	TRBJ1-4	-	CASSPNRVWKLFF	TGTGCCAGCAGTCCGAACAGGGTGTGGAAACTGTTTTTT
TRBV5-4	-	TRBJ2-1	TRBD2	CASSLGTRDEQFF	TGTGCCAGCAGCCTAGGGACTAGGGATGAGCAGTTCTTC
TRBV18	-	TRBJ1-2	TRBD1	CASSPPGGQPTNYGYTF	TGTGCCAGCTCACCACCGGGGGGACAGCCGACTAACTATGGCTACACCTTC
TRBV27	-	TRBJ1-2	-	CASGITGSYGYTF	TGTGCCAGTGGAATTACAGGATCCTATGGCTACACCTTC
TRBV6-5	-	TRBJ2-7	TRBD1	CASKRDRYGYEQYF	TGTGCCAGCAAAAGGGACAGGTATGGCTACGAGCAGTACTTC
TRBV30	-	TRBJ1-1	TRBD1	CAWWGPTGKAFF	TGTGCCTGGTGGGGCCCGACAGGGAAAGCTTTCTTT
TRBV5-8	few	TRBJ1-2	-	CASSLITVGYGYTF	TGTGCCAGCAGCTTGATAACGGTGGGCTATGGCTACACCTTC
TRBV6-5	once	TRBJ2-1	TRBD2	CASSPTSGGTNEQFF	TGTGCCAGCAGTCCAACTAGCGGGGGAACAAATGAGCAGTTCTTC
TRBV27	-	TRBJ1-2	TRBD1	CASSAGTGSPLENYGYTF	TGTGCCAGCAGTGCCGGGACAGGGTCCCCTCTCGAGAACTATGGCTACACCTTC
TRBV11-3	-	TRBJ2-2	TRBD2	CASSQSLGGRGTGELFF	TGTGCCAGCAGCCAATCCCTAGGCGGGAGAGGAACCGGGGAGCTGTTTTTT
TRBV7-3	-	TRBJ2-3	-	CASSLSVTQTDTQYF	TGTGCCAGCAGCTTAAGTGTGACCCAGACAGATACGCAGTATTTT
TRBV12-5	-	TRBJ1-1	-	CASGLVGRTANTEAFF	TGTGCTAGTGGTTTGGTAGGCAGGACCGCGAACACTGAAGCTTTCTTT
TRBV11-2	-	TRBJ1-3	TRBD1	CASSLGLRGRGNTIYF	TGTGCCAGCAGCTTAGGCCTCAGGGGGCGCGGAAACACCATATATTTT
TRBV7-2	-	TRBJ2-7	TRBD2	CASSLQGLAGFSYEQYF	TGTGCCAGCAGCTTACAAGGACTAGCGGGTTTCTCCTACGAGCAGTACTTC
TRBV24-1	once	TRBJ2-2	-	CATKGGPNTGELFF	TGTGCCACCAAGGGGGGTCCGAACACCGGGGAGCTGTTTTTT
TRBV4-2	-	TRBJ1-2	-	CASSQDSYGYTF	TGTGCCAGCAGCCAAGACAGCTATGGCTACACCTTC
TRBV5-1	-	TRBJ1-4	TRBD1	CASSPDTGVNEKLFF	TGCGCCAGCAGCCCTGATACAGGGGTTAATGAAAAACTGTTTTTT
TRBV5-1	-	TRBJ1-4	-	CASSLGPTNEKLFF	TGCGCCAGCAGCTTAGGGCCTACAAATGAAAAACTGTTTTTT
TRBV19	few	TRBJ2-7	TRBD2	CASSPPGLADSSYEQYF	TGTGCCAGTAGTCCCCCGGGACTAGCGGATTCCTCCTACGAGCAGTACTTC
TRBV4-3	-	TRBJ1-4	-	CASSHGQLATNEKLFF	TGCGCCAGCAGCCACGGACAGCTTGCAACTAATGAAAAACTGTTTTTT
TRBV6-5	-	TRBJ2-5	TRBD1	CASSLIRGQETQYF	TGTGCCAGCAGCCTTATCAGGGGGCAAGAGACCCAGTACTTC
TRBV6-6	-	TRBJ1-2	-	CASSGKDGHHPYGYTF	TGTGCCAGCAGTGGGAAGGATGGGCACCATCCCTATGGCTACACCTTC
TRBV18	-	TRBJ1-2	-	CASSPSEGRGYTF	TGTGCCAGCTCACCCTCCGAGGGCAGGGGCTACACCTTC
TRBV19	-	TRBJ1-2	-	CAPLGTDPNYGYTF	TGTGCCCCCTTGGGTACGGATCCTAACTATGGCTACACCTTC
TRBV5-1	-	TRBJ1-2	-	CASSLVPGNYGYTF	TGCGCCAGCAGCTTAGTACCAGGGAACTATGGCTACACCTTC
TRBV11-2	-	TRBJ1-2	-	CASSARTGNYGYTF	TGTGCCAGCAGCGCCAGGACCGGGAACTATGGCTACACCTTC
TRBV30	-	TRBJ1-3	-	CAWMGGILSGNTIYF	TGTGCCTGGATGGGAGGGATACTCTCTGGAAACACCATATATTTT
TRBV2	-	TRBJ1-1	-	CASVPIGGENTEAFF	TGTGCCAGCGTGCCAATAGGTGGGGAGAACACTGAAGCTTTCTTT
TRBV25-1	-	TRBJ1-2	-	CASSELGGGYGYTF	TGTGCCAGCAGTGAGCTCGGGGGAGGCTATGGCTACACCTTC
TRBV6-5	-	TRBJ1-5	TRBD1	CASSYLGQGPHQPQHF	TGTGCCAGCAGTTACCTCGGACAGGGGCCTCATCAGCCCCAGCATTTT
TRBV5-1	-	TRBJ2-1	TRBD2	CASSMPRVPTSGSASYNEQFF	TGCGCCAGCAGCATGCCCAGGGTGCCTACTAGCGGGAGCGCGTCGTACAATGAGCAGTTCTTC
TRBV28	-	TRBJ2-1	TRBD2	CASSSSGRYNEQFF	TGTGCCAGCAGTTCAAGCGGGAGGTACAATGAGCAGTTCTTC
TRBV5-1	-	TRBJ2-7	TRBD2	CASSPRGGAGRSSYEQYF	TGCGCCAGCAGCCCGCGCGGGGGGGCAGGGAGGAGCTCCTACGAGCAGTACTTC
TRBV7-6	many	TRBJ1-1	-	CASSLEGYAGIYTEAFF	TGTGCCAGCAGCTTAGAGGGGTACGCAGGGATTTACACTGAAGCTTTCTTT
TRBV19	-	TRBJ2-7	TRBD2	CASSIAGDSYEQYF	TGTGCCAGTAGTATCGCGGGGGACTCCTACGAGCAGTACTTC
TRBV5-1	few	TRBJ1-1	-	CASSLDMNTEAFF	TGCGCCAGCAGCTTGGATATGAACACTGAAGCTTTCTTT
TRBV9	-	TRBJ2-3	-	CASSDDGVSGAGTDTQYF	TGTGCCAGCAGCGACGACGGAGTTAGCGGAGCTGGCACAGATACGCAGTATTTT
TRBV5-1	-	TRBJ1-2	-	CASSLDNEAYGYTF	TGCGCCAGCAGCTTGGACAATGAGGCTTATGGCTACACCTTC